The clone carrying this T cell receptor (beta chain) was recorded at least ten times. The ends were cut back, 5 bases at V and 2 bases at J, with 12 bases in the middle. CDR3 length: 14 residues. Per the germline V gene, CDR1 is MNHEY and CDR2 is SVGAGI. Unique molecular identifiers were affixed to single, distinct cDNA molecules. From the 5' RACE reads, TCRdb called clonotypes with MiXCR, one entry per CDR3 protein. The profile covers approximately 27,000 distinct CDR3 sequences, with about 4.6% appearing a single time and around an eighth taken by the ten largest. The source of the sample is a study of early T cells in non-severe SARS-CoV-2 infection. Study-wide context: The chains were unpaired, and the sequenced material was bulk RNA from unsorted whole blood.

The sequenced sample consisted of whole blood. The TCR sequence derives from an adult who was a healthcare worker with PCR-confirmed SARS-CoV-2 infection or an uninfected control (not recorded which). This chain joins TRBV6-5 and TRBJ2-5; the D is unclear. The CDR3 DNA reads TGTGCCAGCAGTAGACCGTCGTCACAAGAGACCCAGTACTTC. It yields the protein CASSRPSSQETQYF.